This T cell receptor (beta chain) was recorded in a study of blood T cells in healthy people across ages. Points from the study as a whole: The long-lived group displayed more naive CD4+ cells, plus higher diversity, than the aged donors did. Donor CMV status, an unknown factor, possibly confounded changes in expanded clonotypes.

Notes on this clonotype: Its antigen is still unknown.

This CDR3 is built from 18 residues. Germline CDR1 MGHDK, CDR2 SYGVNS. Together with a sample-barcoded 5' primer, a J-beta primer mix was included in a second PCR lasting about 6 to 11 cycles. Each of the cDNA molecules was tagged by a template-switch adaptor with 12 random nucleotides. TCRdb analysed the 5' RACE reads with MiXCR anew, one entry per CDR3 protein. This table holds more than 800,000 distinct CDR3 sequences, roughly 45% found once. The chain carries TRBV25-1 and TRBJ2-1; 9 bases align to TRBD2. The end of the DNA fits TRBJ2-7 better, so the J call may be wrong. Sequences were obtained from blood. The TCR was taken from a woman aged 55-75 years in good health. The CDR3 DNA reads as TGTGCCAGCAGTGGTGGGACTAGCAAATCGAGCTCCTACAATGAGCAGTACTTC. Translated: CASSGGTSKSSSYNEQYF.